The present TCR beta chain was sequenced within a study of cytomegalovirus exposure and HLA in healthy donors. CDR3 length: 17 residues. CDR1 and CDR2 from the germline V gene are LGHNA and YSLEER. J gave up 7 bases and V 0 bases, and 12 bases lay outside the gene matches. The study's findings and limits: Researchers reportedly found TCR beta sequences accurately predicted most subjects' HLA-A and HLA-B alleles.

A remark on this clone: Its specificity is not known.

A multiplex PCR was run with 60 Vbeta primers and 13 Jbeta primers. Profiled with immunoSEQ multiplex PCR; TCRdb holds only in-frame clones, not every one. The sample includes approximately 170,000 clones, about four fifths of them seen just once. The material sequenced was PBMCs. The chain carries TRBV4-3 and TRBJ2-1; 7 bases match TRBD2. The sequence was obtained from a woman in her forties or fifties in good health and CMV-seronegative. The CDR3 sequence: CASSQDLRTSIMNEQFF. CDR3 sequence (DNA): TGCGCCAGCAGCCAAGATTTGAGGACTAGTATCATGAATGAGCAGTTCTTC.